This T cell receptor beta chain was sequenced for a study of blood T cell repertoires in COVID-19. In the study overall: The cDNA or gDNA used as material had been derived from T cells, B-cell-depleted T cells, or PBMCs.

As originally analysed: Estimation of nucleated cell counts relied on the amplification of reference gene primers. The table came from immunoSEQ multiplex PCR; TCRdb's copy has only in-frame clones and leaves some out. That table gives V, J and clone size, and the DNA gave D and trimming. This table holds over 20,000 clones, about 89% found once. The CDR3 is made up of 13 amino acids. The ends were cut back, 4 bases at V and 6 bases at J, with 13 bases in the middle. The germline V gene encodes CDR1 MRHNA and CDR2 SNTAGT. The clonotype originates from a man in his 70s with active COVID-19. The chain uses TRBV6-4 and TRBJ2-7; tentatively, D is TRBD1 (5 bases). Sequencing input: peripheral blood. The CDR3 sequence is CASSASLTGEQYF. Written as DNA, the CDR3 is TGTGCCAGCAGTGCCTCCCTAACAGGCGAGCAGTACTTC.